The entry below describes one T cell receptor (beta chain). This specimen belongs to a study of blood T cell repertoires in COVID-19. Overall study: Samples representing acute and convalescent COVID-19 were sourced from the United States, Italy and Spain.

Sequencing used immunoSEQ multiplex PCR; TCRdb keeps in-frame clones, though not all of them. The repertoire includes 150,000 to 200,000 clones, around 87% of them detected once, and roughly an eighth sits in the top ten. CDR1 and CDR2 from the germline V gene are MNHNS and SASEGT. V lost 3 bases, J lost 1 base, and 9 bases lay in between. This CDR3 spans 14 amino acids. The TCR originated in a woman in her 70s with COVID-19, enrolled during active disease. This chain connects TRBV6-1 to TRBJ1-1; D is unclear. Sequenced sample: peripheral blood. CDR3 in DNA: TGTGCCAGCAGTGACCTTAGAGGGAACACTGAAGCTTTCTTT. This encodes CASSDLRGNTEAFF.